These 27 T cell receptor beta chains originate from one sample sequenced in a study of beta chain features in type 1 diabetes. Expressed TCRB transcripts got sequenced, as all isolated RNA was reverse transcribed. Produced via immunoSEQ multiplex PCR; TCRdb's table is partial and in-frame only. The table records 350,000 to 450,000 clones, roughly 13% of them present only once. The specimen was naive CD4+ T cells from blood. The receptors were gathered from a man aged 25-45 years in good health.

The chain couples TRBV4-3 to TRBJ1-1; no clear D gene. The V end lost 0 bases, the J end lost 1 base, and 6 bases lay between the germline ends. The CDR3 length is 14 residues. Germline V gene lookup returns CDR1 LGHNA and CDR2 YSLEER. The CDR3 sequence is CASSQDFPNTEAFF. Here the CDR3 DNA reads TGCGCCAGCAGCCAAGATTTCCCGAACACTGAAGCTTTCTTT.

The chain employs TRBV4-3 and TRBJ2-3; unclear D gene. V dropped 0 bases and J dropped 1 base, with 8 bases sitting between them. This CDR3 is built from 15 residues. Germline CDR1 reads LGHNA; CDR2 reads YSLEER. The CDR3 DNA follows: TGCGCCAGCAGCCAAGATAGACCCGGCACAGATACGCAGTATTTT. Its translation is CASSQDRPGTDTQYF.

The chain employs TRBV25-1 and TRBJ1-1; 8 bases are shared with TRBD1. Germline CDR1 and CDR2: MGHDK and SYGVNS. CDR3 size: 14 residues. Trimming at V came to 3 bases and at J to 1 base, leaving 1 base not matched to a gene. The CDR3 DNA sequence: TGTGCCAGCAGTGAGACAGGGGCGAACACTGAAGCTTTCTTT. Amino acid sequence: CASSETGANTEAFF.

The chain employs TRBV6-6 and TRBJ1-1, with unresolved D. Germline CDR1 MNHNY, CDR2 SVGAGI (reference sequence). CDR3 length: 9 residues. The V end was cut by 5 bases, the J end by 8 bases, with 3 bases between. The CDR3 here is CASSTEAFF. The DNA for the CDR3 is TGTGCCAGCAGTACAGAAGCTTTCTTT.

CDR3 in DNA: TGCGCCAGCAGCCTTGTAGGTGGGGTTGGTGAGCAGTTCTTC. Protein sequence: CASSLVGGVGEQFF. This chain links TRBV4-3 with TRBJ2-1; D gene ambiguous. Germline lookup yields CDR1 LGHNA and CDR2 YSLEER. Trimming stripped 4 bases from V and 9 bases from J, with 16 bases between. The CDR3 is 14 amino acids.

The chain carries TRBV10-3 and TRBJ1-2, with TRBD1 matching 9 bases. Germline trimming cut 4 bases from V and 4 bases from J; bases unmatched to any gene: 7. CDR1 ENHRY and CDR2 SYGVKD come from the germline V gene. The length of the CDR3 is 15 residues. Here the CDR3 reads CAISALTGGGYGYTF. The CDR3 coding sequence is TGTGCCATCAGTGCCCTTACAGGGGGCGGCTATGGCTACACCTTC.

CDR3 sequence: CASSSRIAPYEQYV. For the CDR3, the DNA is TGTGCCAGCAGTTCGAGAATAGCGCCGTACGAGCAGTACGTC. This chain connects TRBV6-6 to TRBJ2-7; TRBD2 is a possible D gene (5 bases). CDR3 length: 14 amino acids. The V gene lost 4 bases and the J gene lost 4 bases, with 14 bases spanning the gap. Germline CDR1 MNHNY, CDR2 SVGAGI (reference sequence).

This clone has only a few counts. J is TRBJ2-2 and V is TRBV4-3; D not certain. Germline V gene lookup returns CDR1 LGHNA and CDR2 YSLEER. Trimming cost V 3 bases and J 3 bases, with 5 bases left between them. The CDR3 totals 13 residues. This CDR3 is CASSQHHTGELFF. The CDR3 DNA sequence: TGCGCCAGCAGCCAGCACCACACCGGGGAGCTGTTTTTT.

This clone showed up just a few times. The chain links TRBV9 to TRBJ1-3, with D perhaps matching TRBD1 (6 bases). CDR1 and CDR2 from the germline V gene are SGDLS and YYNGEE. The CDR3 sequence is 17 residues long. V was shortened by 3 bases and J by 7 bases, with 23 bases between the two germline ends. The CDR3 DNA follows: TGTGCCAGCAGCGCCCGACCCGTGGGTCAGGGGAGGAACACCATATATTTT. Its translation: CASSARPVGQGRNTIYF. The variable domain in full, with the rest retrieved from reference TRBV9 and TRBJ1-3, is DSGVTQTPKHLITATGQRVTLRCSPRSGDLSVYWYQQSLDQGLQFLIQYYNGEERAKGNILERFSAQQFPDLHSELNLSSLELGDSALYFCASSARPVGQGRNTIYFGEGSWLTVV.

This clone was found a few times. The chain combines TRBV7-2 with TRBJ2-3; possible D gene TRBD2, 6 bases. In germline, CDR1 is SGHTA, CDR2 FQGNSA. V was shortened by 5 bases and J by 1 base, with 16 bases between the two germline ends. The CDR3 runs to 16 residues. CDR3 residues: CASSILALRRTDTQYF. For the CDR3, the DNA is TGTGCCAGCAGCATCCTAGCGCTAAGACGCACAGATACGCAGTATTTT.

DNA of the CDR3: TGTGCCAGCAGCTTAGGCACAGGGCTCTATGGCTACACCTTC. This gives the protein CASSLGTGLYGYTF. The chain is built from TRBV7-2 and TRBJ1-2, with a possible D match to TRBD1 (6 bases). Germline CDR1 and CDR2: SGHTA and FQGNSA. The ends were cut back, 1 base at V and 4 bases at J, with 10 bases in the middle. This CDR3 region has 14 residues.

This clone was recorded a few times. The rearrangement links TRBV7-2 to TRBJ2-5; D perhaps matches TRBD1 (6 bases). V was cut by 5 bases and J by 0 bases, with 10 bases left in between. This CDR3 has 14 residues. Germline CDR1 reads SGHTA; CDR2 reads FQGNSA. The CDR3 loop is CASSRDRYQETQYF. The CDR3 bases are TGTGCCAGCAGCCGCGACAGGTACCAAGAGACCCAGTACTTC.

This clone was counted a few times. The rearrangement links TRBV29-1 to TRBJ1-2, with D possibly TRBD1 on 6 matching bases. Germline V gene sequence: CDR1 SQVTM, CDR2 ANQGSEA. V gave up 5 bases and J gave up 4 bases, with 11 bases separating them. The CDR3 loop spans 12 amino acids. The CDR3 region has the DNA TGCAGCGTTCAACAGGGTGGCTATGGCTACACCTTC. This encodes CSVQQGGYGYTF.

There are a few counts of this clone. The V call is TRBV29-1, the J call TRBJ1-5; no clear D gene. The V end was cut by 7 bases, the J end by 4 bases, with 14 bases between. The CDR3 is made up of 13 amino acids. Per germline, CDR1 SQVTM and CDR2 ANQGSEA. CDR3: CSALGGPNQPQHF. The CDR3 region has the DNA TGCAGCGCCCTAGGAGGACCAAATCAGCCCCAGCATTTT. The variable domain in full, with the rest retrieved from reference TRBV29-1 and TRBJ1-5, is SAVISQKPSRDICQRGTSLTIQCQVDSQVTMMFWYRQQPGQSLTLIATANQGSEATYESGFVIDKFPISRPNLTFSTLTVSNMSPEDSSIYLCSALGGPNQPQHFGDGTRLSIL.

This clone was found a few times. The V call is TRBV2, the J call TRBJ2-1; D ambiguous. The germline V and J ends were trimmed by 7 bases and 7 bases, with 17 bases remaining between them. The CDR3 totals 14 residues. Germline loops: CDR1 SNHLY, CDR2 FYNNEI. CDR3 in amino acids: CASTIVGIWNEQFF. CDR3 bases: TGTGCCAGCACAATCGTAGGGATTTGGAATGAGCAGTTCTTC.

This clone was observed a few times. The genes are TRBV10-3 and TRBJ2-3; D not resolved. There are 11 residues in the CDR3. From germline, CDR1 is ENHRY and CDR2 SYGVKD. V shed 7 bases and J shed 9 bases, with 11 bases lying between them. The CDR3 region has the DNA TGTGCCATCACCGACAAGGTAACGCAGTATTTT. It yields the protein CAITDKVTQYF.

This clone was recorded a few times. The V call is TRBV19, the J call TRBJ2-1; D gene uncertain. Looked up from germline, CDR1 is LNHDA and CDR2 is SQIVND (reference sequence). This CDR3 spans 9 amino acids. The CDR3 coding sequence is TGTAAGGGTGGCAATGAGCAGTTCTTC. This encodes CKGGNEQFF.

The rearrangement uses TRBV5-4 and TRBJ2-5; D is unresolved. The germline V and J ends were trimmed by 0 bases and 0 bases, with 3 bases remaining between them. The CDR3 consists of 13 residues. Germline CDR1 SGHNT, CDR2 YYREEE (reference sequence). CDR3 DNA: TGTGCCAGCAGCTTGGGTTACCAAGAGACCCAGTACTTC. Translating gives CASSLGYQETQYF.

The genes are TRBV7-9 and TRBJ2-5; the match to TRBD2 covers 11 bases. The CDR3 contains 14 residues. With 3 bases clipped from V and 4 bases from J, the junction kept 1 base outside the gene matches. Germline assignment: CDR1 SEHNR and CDR2 FQNEAQ (reference sequence). The CDR3 spells CASSLLAGGETQYF. The CDR3 DNA is TGTGCCAGCAGCTTGCTAGCGGGAGGAGAGACCCAGTACTTC.

The V and J genes are TRBV5-1 and TRBJ2-3; maybe TRBD2 (5 bases). Germline CDR1 SGHRS, CDR2 YFSETQ. The germline V and J ends were trimmed by 6 bases and 6 bases, with 17 bases remaining between them. The CDR3 is 14 amino acids. The CDR3 is CASKITYGKDTQYF. CDR3 DNA sequence: TGCGCCAGCAAGATAACATACGGGAAGGATACGCAGTATTTT. Based on the CDR3 plus reference TRBV5-1 and TRBJ2-3, the full variable domain is KAGVTQTPRYLIKTRGQQVTLSCSPISGHRSVSWYQQTPGQGLQFLFEYFSETQRNKGNFPGRFSGRQFSNSRSEMNVSTLELGDSALYLCASKITYGKDTQYFGPGTRLTVL.

This clone was observed a handful of times. Other nucleotide sequences in the sample specify the same CDR3. CDR3 in amino acids: CSASSDYGYTF. Here the CDR3 DNA reads TGCAGTGCTAGCTCCGACTATGGCTACACCTTC. The rearrangement joins TRBV20-1 to TRBJ1-2; D gene uncertain. Germline V gene sequence: CDR1 DFQATT, CDR2 SNEGSKA (reference sequence). V was shortened by 3 bases and J by 3 bases, with 5 bases between the two germline ends. This CDR3 has 11 residues.

V gene TRBV29-1 combines with J gene TRBJ2-1, with TRBD1 as a possible D gene (5 bases). V was shortened by 4 bases and J by 7 bases, with 11 bases between the two germline ends. Per germline, CDR1 SQVTM and CDR2 ANQGSEA. The CDR3 length is 12 residues. Written as DNA, the CDR3 is TGCAGCGTTGCCGCAGGGTGGAATGAGCAGTTCTTC. Protein sequence: CSVAAGWNEQFF.

V is TRBV7-2 and J is TRBJ2-7, with D perhaps TRBD1 (6 bases). V lost 1 base, J lost 4 bases, and 11 bases lay in between. This CDR3 is built from 14 residues. Germline V CDR1 and CDR2: SGHTA, FQGNSA. DNA of the CDR3: TGTGCCAGCAGCTTAGTAGGGCAGGGGTACGAGCAGTACTTC. Its protein is CASSLVGQGYEQYF.

This clone was seen more than once but under ten times. The chain links TRBV7-6 to TRBJ2-1; D is undetermined. The CDR3 totals 16 residues. V lost 8 bases to trimming and J lost 0 bases, with 17 bases between them. CDR1 and CDR2 (germline): SGHVS, FNYEAQ. CDR3 sequence reads: CASLTGGAFSYNEQFF. The DNA of the CDR3 is TGTGCCAGCCTCACGGGTGGCGCTTTCTCCTACAATGAGCAGTTCTTC. The whole variable domain, filled in from reference TRBV7-6 and TRBJ2-1, reads GAGVSQSPRYKVTKRGQDVALRCDPISGHVSLYWYRQALGQGPEFLTYFNYEAQQDKSGLPNDRFSAERPEGSISTLTIQRTEQRDSAMYRCASLTGGAFSYNEQFFGPGTRLTVL.

This clone was seen a few times. The chain links TRBV20-1 to TRBJ2-7, with 7 positions matching TRBD2. With V trimmed by 5 bases and J by 8 bases, 6 bases remained unmatched. CDR1 and CDR2 from the germline V gene are DFQATT and SNEGSKA (reference sequence). The CDR3 runs 11 residues. CDR3: CSAGWGGKQYF. The CDR3 DNA sequence: TGCAGTGCTGGATGGGGGGGAAAGCAGTACTTC.

This clone was found a few times. The chain is built from TRBV7-9 and TRBJ2-2; 8 nucleotides line up with TRBD2. Unmatched junction bases numbered 13, after V lost 11 bases and J lost 5 bases. The length of the CDR3 is 15 residues. Germline CDR1 SEHNR, CDR2 FQNEAQ (reference sequence). Here the CDR3 reads CAAGESGRGTGELFF. DNA of the CDR3: TGTGCCGCAGGAGAAAGCGGGAGAGGTACCGGGGAGCTGTTTTTT. The full variable domain, completed using reference TRBV7-9 and TRBJ2-2, is DTGVSQNPRHKITKRGQNVTFRCDPISEHNRLYWYRQTLGQGPEFLTYFQNEAQLEKSRLLSDRFSAERPKGSFSTLEIQRTEQGDSAMYLCAAGESGRGTGELFFGEGSRLTVL.

The chain combines TRBV6-5 with TRBJ2-5; TRBD2 matches at 11 bases. This CDR3 has 15 residues. Germline values: CDR1 MNHEY, CDR2 SVGAGI. With V trimmed by 5 bases and J by 4 bases, 6 bases remained unmatched. CDR3 DNA sequence: TGTGCCAGCAGTAGCGGGACTAGCGGCGGAGAGACCCAGTACTTC. Translated: CASSSGTSGGETQYF.